In its sample, the clone carrying this TCR beta chain was seen a few times. Its antigen remains unidentified. Other DNA sequences from this sample encode an identical CDR3 as well. The record originates from a study of cytomegalovirus exposure and HLA in healthy donors. Vbeta (60) and Jbeta (13) primers were used in the PCR. TCRdb's table, derived via immunoSEQ multiplex PCR, lists solely in-frame clones and lacks some. In the table there are under 150,000 clones, around four fifths of which are singletons. General observations from the study: Cytomegalovirus-associated status was assigned to some 180 TCR beta chains. The authors considered a cluster of highly shared sequence variants likely to be a sequencing artifact. Specificity of a few CMV-associated chains for CMV antigens was verified in vitro.

V was clipped by 1 base and J by 4 bases, with 10 bases between them. From germline, CDR1 is GTSNPN and CDR2 SVGIG (reference sequence). The CDR3 runs to 13 residues. The TCR comes from a boy between 10 and 17 years old in good health and CMV-seronegative. Source material: PBMCs. The chain couples TRBV30 to TRBJ1-1, with D possibly being TRBD1 (5 bases). CDR3 residues: CAWSGGDGTEAFF. The CDR3 DNA is TGTGCCTGGAGTGGGGGGGACGGCACTGAAGCTTTCTTT.